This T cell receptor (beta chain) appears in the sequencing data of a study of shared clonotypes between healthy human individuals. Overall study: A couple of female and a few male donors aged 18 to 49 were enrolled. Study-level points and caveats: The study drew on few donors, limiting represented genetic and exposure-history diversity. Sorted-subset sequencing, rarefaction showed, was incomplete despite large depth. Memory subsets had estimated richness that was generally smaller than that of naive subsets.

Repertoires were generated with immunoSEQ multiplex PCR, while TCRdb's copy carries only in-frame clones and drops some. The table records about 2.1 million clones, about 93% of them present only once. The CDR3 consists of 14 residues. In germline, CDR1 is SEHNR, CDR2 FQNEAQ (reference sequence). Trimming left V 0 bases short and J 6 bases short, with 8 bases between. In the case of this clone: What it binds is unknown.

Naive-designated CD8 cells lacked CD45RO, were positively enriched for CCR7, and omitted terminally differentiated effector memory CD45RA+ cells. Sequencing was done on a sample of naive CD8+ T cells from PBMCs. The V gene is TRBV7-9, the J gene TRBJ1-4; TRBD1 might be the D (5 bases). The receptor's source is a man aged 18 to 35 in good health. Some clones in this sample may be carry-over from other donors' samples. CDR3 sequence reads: CASSLARDYEKLFF. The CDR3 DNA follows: TGTGCCAGCAGCTTAGCCAGGGATTATGAAAAACTGTTTTTT.